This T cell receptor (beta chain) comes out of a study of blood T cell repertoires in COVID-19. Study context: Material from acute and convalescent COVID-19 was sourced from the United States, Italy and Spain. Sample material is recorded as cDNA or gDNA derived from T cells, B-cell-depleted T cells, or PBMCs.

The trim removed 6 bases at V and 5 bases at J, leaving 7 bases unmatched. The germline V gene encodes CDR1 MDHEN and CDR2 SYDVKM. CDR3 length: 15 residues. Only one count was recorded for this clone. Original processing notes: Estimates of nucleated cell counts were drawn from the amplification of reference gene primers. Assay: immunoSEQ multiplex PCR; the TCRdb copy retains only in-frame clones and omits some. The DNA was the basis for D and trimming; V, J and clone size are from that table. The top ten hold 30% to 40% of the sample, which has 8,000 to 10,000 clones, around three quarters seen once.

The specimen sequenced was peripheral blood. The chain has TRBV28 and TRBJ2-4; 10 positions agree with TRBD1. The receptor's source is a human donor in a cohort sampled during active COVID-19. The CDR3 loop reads CASRTPGTGENIQYF. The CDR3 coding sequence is TGTGCCAGCAGGACCCCCGGGACAGGGGAAAACATTCAGTACTTC. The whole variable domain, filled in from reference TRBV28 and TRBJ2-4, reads DVKVTQSSRYLVKRTGEKVFLECVQDMDHENMFWYRQDPGLGLRLIYFSYDVKMKEKGDIPEGYSVSREKKERFSLILESASTNQTSMYLCASRTPGTGENIQYFGAGTRLSVL.